This TCR beta chain was retrieved from a study of T cell changes during pregnancy in multiple sclerosis. The CDR3 runs to 14 residues. J gave up 6 bases and V 7 bases, and 7 bases lay outside the gene matches. Germline CDR1 and CDR2: LNHDA and SQIVND (reference sequence). Profiling relied on immunoSEQ multiplex PCR, and the TCRdb table lists in-frame clones only, not all of them. The sample includes around 21,000 clones, around 89% of them seen just once. This specimen consisted of CD8+ T cells from peripheral blood mononuclear cells, obtained in the first trimester of pregnancy. This TCR was sampled from a female donor with multiple sclerosis, enrolled in a pregnancy study. The chain employs TRBV19 and TRBJ2-7, with 12 bases lining up with TRBD2. The CDR3: CASKPLAGGLEQYF. The CDR3 coding sequence is TGTGCCAGTAAACCACTAGCGGGAGGCCTCGAGCAGTACTTC.